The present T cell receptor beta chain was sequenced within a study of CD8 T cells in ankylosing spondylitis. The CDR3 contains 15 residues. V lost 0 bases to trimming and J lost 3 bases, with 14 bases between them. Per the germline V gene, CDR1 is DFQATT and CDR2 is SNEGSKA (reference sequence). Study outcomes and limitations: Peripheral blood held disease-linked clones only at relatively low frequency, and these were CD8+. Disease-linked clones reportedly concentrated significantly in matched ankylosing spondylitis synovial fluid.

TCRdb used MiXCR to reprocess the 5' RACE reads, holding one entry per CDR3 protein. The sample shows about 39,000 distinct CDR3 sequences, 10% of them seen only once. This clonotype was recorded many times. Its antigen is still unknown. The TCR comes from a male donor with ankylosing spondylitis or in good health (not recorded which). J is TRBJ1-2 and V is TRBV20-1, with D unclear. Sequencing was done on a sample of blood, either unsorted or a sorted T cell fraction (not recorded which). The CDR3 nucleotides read TGCAGTGCTAGAGATCTGTCGGTTGGTTACTATGGCTACACCTTC. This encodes CSARDLSVGYYGYTF.